The source of this T cell receptor beta chain is a study of a mutant IDH1 vaccine in newly diagnosed glioma (dated by TCRdb to about 2021). Broadly, across the study: Across visits V03 through V10, patients got a total of eight vaccinations, given in weeks 1, 3, 5, 7, 11, 15, 19 and 23. Of the 25 to 35 patients who were treated, about 60% were male and roughly 38% were female, and the mean age was roughly 40 years. Before enrollment, most patients had been given radiochemotherapy with temozolomide as standard therapy, while the rest had received either radiotherapy alone or temozolomide alone. For exploratory analyses, longitudinal TCRB deep sequencing was carried out in more than 20 treated patients wherever samples were available. Vaccination started 4-6 weeks after radiotherapy alone, or was given together with temozolomide cycles in the groups whose treatment included chemotherapy. Six visits were used for peripheral blood collection: V03 (baseline), V05, V07, V10, V12 and V13.

The library was generated by the immunoSEQ multiplex PCR assay. Rearranged TCR beta chain sequences were amplified with the hsTCRB Kit following the manufacturer's protocol. Sequencing of TCRB libraries was carried out on an Illumina MiSeq. The original pipeline was this. Demultiplexing, trimming and gene mapping were performed with the kit vendor's proprietary platform. TCRdb holds this immuneACCESS table with in-frame rearrangements only. Some clones are missing; in checked studies, unresolved V genes explain under half, and the rest has no known cause. Clonal size and the V and J genes are those of that table, whereas D and trimming came from the DNA. This sample has roughly 110,000 clones in its table, and roughly 90% of those were observed once. Under 0.8% of the sample rests with the top ten. Via the germline V gene (reference sequence), CDR1 is LNHDA and CDR2 SQIVND. Reading from cysteine to phenylalanine, the CDR3 counts 13 amino acids. Of the read, only the CDR3 DNA is kept; its 39 bases are in frame from base 1. The junction carries 7 bases between V and J, which are trimmed by 4 bases and 0 bases respectively.

Points the paper makes about the study in general: The authors stated that sample limitations prevented analyses of patient blood samples from being reproduced. Immune responses induced by the vaccine were seen in roughly 92% of patients across multiple MHC alleles. Pseudoprogression seemed to be unrelated to changes in the top peripheral T cell clonotypes found by TCRB sequencing. PBMC samples for TCRB deep sequencing were selected based on availability.

A note on this clone: The target of this receptor is not known. No clone much larger than this one lies a single base away; base qualities are absent.

The sample's time point label is to be understood as: week 11, during vaccination. Each vaccine dose, consisting of 300 ug of a 20-mer mutant IDH1 peptide in Montanide, was administered subcutaneously with topical imiquimod. Newly diagnosed WHO grade 3 or 4 IDH1-mutant astrocytomas showing loss of nuclear ATRX were present in the donors. The samples were drawn from NOA16, a multicentre, single-arm, open-label phase I trial in Germany that tested a mutant IDH1 peptide vaccine in humans for the first time. The DNeasy Blood and Tissue Kit was used to extract genomic DNA from EDTA blood for TCRB sequencing.

The V and J genes are TRBV19 and TRBJ2-7; TRBD2 is possibly the D segment (6 matching bases). The sample was PBMCs, taken from a glioma patient whose treatment included an IDH1 peptide vaccine. The clonotype originates from a woman in her 50s with glioma. CDR3 reads: CASSTSVSYEQYF. The DNA sequence is given as TGTGCCAGTAGTACTAGCGTCTCCTACGAGCAGTACTTC.